This TCR beta chain was profiled in a study of T cells in Graves' hyperthyroidism and ophthalmopathy. Background on the study: Peripheral blood samples were taken at initial diagnosis, prior to any treatment.

The table lists this clonotype with many counts. Its target is unknown. Study-wide findings and caveats: Also found in blood were most expanded thyroid clonotypes above 0.001. Ophthalmopathy was predicted by the model a median of approximately 6 months ahead of onset.

V dropped 11 bases and J dropped 7 bases, with 32 bases sitting between them. Germline V lookup: CDR1 MNHNS, CDR2 SASEGT. The CDR3 covers 18 residues. What was amplified from RNA transcripts were TCR beta CDR3 regions. The study used the HTBI primer set for a first-round RT-PCR of the TCR CDR3. TCRdb called the multiplex PCR reads again in MiXCR, with one record for every CDR3 protein. The sample has around 370,000 distinct CDR3 sequences; roughly 18% are singletons. Material: blood. The origin of this receptor is a man younger than 35 with Graves' ophthalmopathy. The chain couples TRBV6-1 to TRBJ1-4, with a weak D call TRBD1 (5 bases). As DNA, the CDR3 is TGTGCCCGAGATTCGTGTCGAGGGACGGACCTTCTGGTTGAAAAACTGTTTTTT. This sequence encodes CARDSCRGTDLLVEKLFF.